The 22 T cell receptor beta chains below come from one sample, sequenced in a study of T cell responses to AZD1222 COVID-19 vaccine. TCRdb keeps only in-frame clones here, not all; method: immunoSEQ multiplex PCR. The sample includes 95,000 to 100,000 clones, 84% of them seen just once. The specimen was peripheral blood, collected 28 days after the second AZD1222 dose. The receptors derive from an adult who received the AZD1222 COVID-19 vaccine.

The chain's CDR3 is CASSAQAYEQYF. The CDR3 DNA sequence: TGTGCCAGCAGTGCTCAGGCATACGAGCAGTACTTC. This chain connects TRBV2 to TRBJ2-7; D gene uncertain. V lost 4 bases and J lost 4, with 8 bases in between. The CDR3 consists of 12 residues. Looked up from germline, CDR1 is SNHLY and CDR2 is FYNNEI.

The chain is built from TRBV6-5 and TRBJ1-2; D gene ambiguous. The CDR3 is 11 residues long. Trimming left V 5 bases short and J 6 bases short, with 7 bases between. Germline CDR1 is MNHEY and CDR2 is SVGAGI. The CDR3 DNA reads as TGTGCCAGCAGTACCCAGGATGGCTACACCTTC. This gives the protein CASSTQDGYTF.

This chain connects TRBV5-1 to TRBJ2-3, with D maybe TRBD2 (5 bases). The germline CDR1 and CDR2 sequences are SGHRS and YFSETQ. The V end was cut by 3 bases, the J end by 5 bases, with 13 bases between. The CDR3 is 14 amino acids. CDR3 nucleotide sequence: TGCGCCAGCAGCTGGGAGAGGAAAAGAGATACGCAGTATTTT. As protein: CASSWERKRDTQYF.

This chain connects TRBV11-3 to TRBJ1-4; weak D call: TRBD1 (6 bases). V was pared by 3 bases and J by 12 bases, with 17 bases between. The CDR3 covers 14 residues. CDR1 SGHNT and CDR2 YENEEA come from the germline V gene. Written as DNA, the CDR3 is TGTGCCAGCAGCTTTGGGACGGGGGCCAGAGAACTGTTTTTT. This sequence encodes CASSFGTGARELFF.

V usage is TRBV4-1 and J usage is TRBJ2-7; unclear D gene. Germline loops: CDR1 MGHRA, CDR2 YSYEKL. The CDR3 covers 13 residues. The germline V and J ends were trimmed by 3 bases and 4 bases, with 10 bases remaining between them. The CDR3 DNA is TGCGCCAGCAGCCAGGCCGGACCGTACGAGCAGTACTTC. This encodes CASSQAGPYEQYF.

The rearrangement links TRBV12-1 to TRBJ2-1; the DNA was not used to check the table's D call, TRBD1. TRBV12-1 is reported as a pseudogene. The CDR3 loop spans 15 amino acids. CDR3 protein: CASSFGDREDNEQFF. CDR3 coding DNA: TGTGCCAGCAGCTTTGGGGACAGGGAGGACAATGAGCAGTTCTTC.

This clone was counted between two and nine times. V and J are TRBV12-5 and TRBJ2-7; 9 bases match TRBD1. V gave up 2 bases and J gave up 1 base; unmatched junction bases: 18. The length of the CDR3 is 20 residues. The germline gives CDR1 LGHNT, CDR2 FRNRAP. CDR3: CASGLPRGLRNRGLSYEQYF. CDR3 DNA: TGTGCTAGTGGTTTGCCCCGGGGTCTTCGCAACAGGGGGCTATCCTACGAGCAGTACTTC.

This clone turned up a few times. This sequence joins TRBV5-6 and TRBJ1-1; tentative D call: TRBD1 (5 bases). Trimming pared 7 bases from V and 4 bases from J, leaving 14 bases between. Germline CDR1 reads SGHDT; CDR2 reads YYEEEE. This CDR3 has 13 residues. CDR3 DNA: TGTGCCAGCTTCATTGGGGGGGGCACTGAAGCTTTCTTT. Protein product: CASFIGGGTEAFF.

The chain employs TRBV6-5 and TRBJ1-1, with unresolved D. Germline-derived CDR1 and CDR2 are MNHEY and SVGAGI. The CDR3 extends over 14 amino acids. V lost 6 bases and J lost 1, with 12 bases in between. CDR3 protein: CASRAGFWNTEAFF. CDR3 nucleotide sequence: TGTGCCAGCAGAGCAGGTTTCTGGAACACTGAAGCTTTCTTT.

The chain carries TRBV7-9 and TRBJ1-2, with D possibly TRBD1 on 6 matching bases. The V gene's germline CDR1 is SEHNR and CDR2 FQNEAQ (reference sequence). The ends were cut back, 1 base at V and 5 bases at J, with 14 bases in the middle. The CDR3 has 15 amino acids. The CDR3 loop is CASSLDPDRPYGYTF. In DNA, the CDR3 is TGTGCCAGCAGCTTAGACCCAGACAGGCCATATGGCTACACCTTC.

This clone was observed a handful of times. The chain carries TRBV6-5 and TRBJ2-7; D gene uncertain. The germline V gene encodes CDR1 MNHEY and CDR2 SVGAGI. CDR3 size: 14 residues. Trimming pared 6 bases from V and 3 bases from J, leaving 15 bases between. CDR3 sequence (DNA): TGTGCCAGCAGCTTCCGGTCAGGTAGCTACGAGCAGTACTTC. Residues: CASSFRSGSYEQYF.

The chain links TRBV6-5 to TRBJ2-7, with 9 bases lining up with TRBD1. The germline CDR1 and CDR2 sequences are MNHEY and SVGAGI. This CDR3 has 13 residues. Trimming took 6 bases from V and 4 from J; bases not matched to a gene: 4. The CDR3 nucleotides read TGTGCCAGCAGCCGGGACAGGGAGTACGAGCAGTACTTC. Amino acids: CASSRDREYEQYF.

V and J are TRBV6-5 and TRBJ1-2, with D uncertain. Germline loops: CDR1 MNHEY, CDR2 SVGAGI. This CDR3 has 13 amino acids. V lost 6 bases and J lost 5, with 13 bases in between. CDR3: CASSPRGEYGYTF. Here the CDR3 DNA reads TGTGCCAGCAGCCCACGTGGGGAATATGGCTACACCTTC.

The chain is built from TRBV7-9 and TRBJ1-4; no firm D call. Deletions cut 1 base from V and 3 bases from J, with 6 bases between. Germline CDR1 and CDR2: SEHNR and FQNEAQ (reference sequence). There are 14 residues in the CDR3. The CDR3 reads CASSLGGANEKLFF. CDR3 bases: TGTGCCAGCAGCTTAGGAGGTGCTAATGAAAAACTGTTTTTT.

V is TRBV3-1 (or the pseudogene TRBV3-2) and J is TRBJ1-5; no clear D. Trimming shortened V by 0 bases and J by 6 bases, and 12 bases separated the two germline ends. Germline values: CDR1 LGHDT, CDR2 YNNKEL (reference sequence). The CDR3 loop spans 15 amino acids. In DNA form, the CDR3 reads TGTGCCAGCAGCCAAGATTCGGGTCTTGGTCAGCCCCAGCATTTT. Residues: CASSQDSGLGQPQHF.

This chain joins TRBV7-8 and TRBJ1-2; D call uncertain. CDR1 and CDR2 (germline): SGHVS, FQNEAQ. The CDR3 runs 11 residues. With 5 bases removed from V and 4 bases from J, the gap between germline ends came to 5 bases. DNA of the CDR3: TGTGCCAGCAGCAGAGGCTATGGCTACACCTTC. Its translation is CASSRGYGYTF.

This sequence joins TRBV6-5 and TRBJ1-2; D unresolved. V lost 7 bases, J lost 5 bases, and 20 bases lay in between. CDR1 is MNHEY and CDR2 is SVGAGI in the germline V gene. CDR3 length equals 15 residues. The CDR3 loop is CASKLVNRNVYGYTF. CDR3 sequence (DNA): TGTGCCAGCAAATTGGTGAACAGAAACGTTTATGGCTACACCTTC.

This sequence joins TRBV20-1 and TRBJ2-1; TRBD2 is a possible D gene (6 bases). Trimming cost V 3 bases and J 3 bases, with 9 bases left between them. The CDR3 spans 13 residues. Germline V gene data show CDR1 as DFQATT and CDR2 as SNEGSKA (reference sequence). The CDR3 spells CSASGGIYNEQFF. CDR3 DNA sequence: TGCAGTGCTAGTGGCGGGATCTACAATGAGCAGTTCTTC.

This rearrangement joins TRBV7-6 to TRBJ2-1, with D maybe TRBD2 (5 bases). This CDR3 spans 13 amino acids. Germline assignment: CDR1 SGHVS and CDR2 FNYEAQ. V lost 4 bases, J lost 7 bases, and 11 bases lay in between. The CDR3 region has the DNA TGTGCCAGCAGCTCGCGGAGGTCGAATGAGCAGTTCTTC. It specifies CASSSRRSNEQFF.

The rearrangement links TRBV7-9 to TRBJ2-3; D perhaps matches TRBD2 (6 bases). The V gene lost 4 bases and the J gene lost 4 bases, with 21 bases spanning the gap. This CDR3 spans 17 amino acids. CDR1 and CDR2 (germline): SEHNR, FQNEAQ (reference sequence). CDR3 loop: CASSSTLRSEGADTQYF. DNA of the CDR3: TGTGCCAGCAGCTCGACGTTGCGTTCGGAGGGCGCAGATACGCAGTATTTT.

This chain joins TRBV1 and TRBJ2-7; the D segment call TRBD1 is taken from the table without a DNA check. TRBV1 is a documented pseudogene. CDR3 length: 16 residues. In DNA form, the CDR3 reads TGCACCAGCAGCCCCCCTCCAGGGCCTGCCTCCTACGAGCAGTACTTC. Encoded protein: CTSSPPPGPASYEQYF.

This sequence joins TRBV4-1 and TRBJ2-7; TRBD2 matches at 8 bases. V lost 5 bases to trimming and J lost 0 bases; unmatched junction nucleotides: 21. This CDR3 region has 20 residues. Per germline, CDR1 MGHRA and CDR2 YSYEKL. The CDR3 spells CASSATLSAGGSSYSYEQYF. CDR3 nucleotides: TGCGCCAGCAGCGCTACTCTCAGCGCGGGGGGCTCTTCTTACTCCTACGAGCAGTACTTC.